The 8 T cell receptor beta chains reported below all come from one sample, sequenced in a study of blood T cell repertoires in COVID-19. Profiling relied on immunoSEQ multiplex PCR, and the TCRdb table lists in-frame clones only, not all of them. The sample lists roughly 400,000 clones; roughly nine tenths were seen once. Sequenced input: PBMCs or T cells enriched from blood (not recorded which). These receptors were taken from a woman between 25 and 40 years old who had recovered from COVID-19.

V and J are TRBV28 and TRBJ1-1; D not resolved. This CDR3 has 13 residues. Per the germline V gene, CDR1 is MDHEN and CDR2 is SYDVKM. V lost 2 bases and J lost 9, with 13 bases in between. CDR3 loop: CASSLMRGSQAFF. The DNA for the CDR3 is TGTGCCAGCAGTTTAATGAGAGGATCACAAGCTTTCTTT.

The CDR3 here is CASSLGGSIYEQYF. The CDR3 nucleotides are TGCGCCAGCAGCTTGGGGGGCAGTATCTACGAGCAGTACTTC. The V call is TRBV5-1, the J call TRBJ2-7; tentative D call: TRBD1 (5 bases). The CDR3 loop spans 14 amino acids. The V end lost 0 bases, the J end lost 3 bases, and 10 bases lay between the germline ends. The germline gives CDR1 SGHRS, CDR2 YFSETQ.

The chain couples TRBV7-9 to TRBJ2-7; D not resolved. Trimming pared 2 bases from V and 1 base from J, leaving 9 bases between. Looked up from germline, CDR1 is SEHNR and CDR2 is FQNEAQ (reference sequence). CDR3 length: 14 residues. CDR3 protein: CASSLSRPSYEQYF. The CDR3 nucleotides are TGTGCCAGCAGCTTAAGCAGGCCGTCCTACGAGCAGTACTTC.

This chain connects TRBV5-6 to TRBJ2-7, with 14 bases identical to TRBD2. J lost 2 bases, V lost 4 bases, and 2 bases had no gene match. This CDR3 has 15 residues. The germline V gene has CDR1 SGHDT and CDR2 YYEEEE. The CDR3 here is CASSTGLAGAYEQYF. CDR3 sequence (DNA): TGTGCCAGCAGCACGGGACTAGCGGGGGCCTACGAGCAGTACTTC. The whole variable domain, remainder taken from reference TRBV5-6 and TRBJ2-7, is DAGVTQSPTHLIKTRGQQVTLRCSPKSGHDTVSWYQQALGQGPQFIFQYYEEEERQRGNFPDRFSGHQFPNYSSELNVNALLLGDSALYLCASSTGLAGAYEQYFGPGTRLTVT.

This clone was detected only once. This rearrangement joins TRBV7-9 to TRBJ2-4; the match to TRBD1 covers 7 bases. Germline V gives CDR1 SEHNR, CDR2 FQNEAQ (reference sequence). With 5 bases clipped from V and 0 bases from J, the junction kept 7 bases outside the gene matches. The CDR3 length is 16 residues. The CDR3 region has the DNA TGTGCCAGCAGCCCCCGGACAGGTCGAGCCAAAAACATTCAGTACTTC. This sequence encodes CASSPRTGRAKNIQYF.

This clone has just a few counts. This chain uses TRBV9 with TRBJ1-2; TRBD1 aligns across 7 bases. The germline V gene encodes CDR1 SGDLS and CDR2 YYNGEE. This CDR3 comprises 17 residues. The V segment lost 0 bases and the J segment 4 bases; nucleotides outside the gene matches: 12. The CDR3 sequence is CASSVGPSPGQRYGYTF. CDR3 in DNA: TGTGCCAGCAGCGTAGGCCCTTCCCCGGGACAGCGCTATGGCTACACCTTC.

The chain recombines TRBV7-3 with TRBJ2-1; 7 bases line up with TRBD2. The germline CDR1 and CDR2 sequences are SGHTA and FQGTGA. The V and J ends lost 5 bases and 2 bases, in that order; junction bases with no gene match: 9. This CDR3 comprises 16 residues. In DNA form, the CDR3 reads TGTGCCAGCAGCGCCCAACTAGCGTTGACCTACAATGAGCAGTTCTTC. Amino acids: CASSAQLALTYNEQFF.

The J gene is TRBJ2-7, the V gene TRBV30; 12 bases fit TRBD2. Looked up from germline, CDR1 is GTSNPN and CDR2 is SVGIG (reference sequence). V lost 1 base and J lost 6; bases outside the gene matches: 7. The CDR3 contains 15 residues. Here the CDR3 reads CAWSDLTSGSTEQYF. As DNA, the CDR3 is TGTGCCTGGAGTGACCTGACTAGCGGGAGTACCGAGCAGTACTTC.